This T cell receptor (beta chain) was profiled in a study of regulatory T cells in long-lasting Graves disease. Deletions cut 6 bases from V and 9 bases from J, with 12 bases between. Germline CDR1 and CDR2: MNHEY and SMNVEV (reference sequence). The CDR3 runs to 12 residues. Both iRepertoire HTBI primers and Arm-PCR of CDR3 regions were used to build the TCR beta libraries. TCRdb analysed the multiplex PCR reads with MiXCR anew, one entry per CDR3 protein. This repertoire shows fewer than 650,000 distinct CDR3 sequences, about 16% found once; its top ten account for around 11%. In the case of this clonotype: Its cognate antigen is unknown.

The study, taken as a whole, reports: There was favoring of TRBV28, TRBJ1-2 and TRBJ2-5 in persistent disease.

Time point in this sample: newly diagnosed GD, antithyroid drugs for less than 3 months. Extracted PBMC RNA gave rise to the TCR library. Separately, the same data were catalogued under a study of T cells in Graves' hyperthyroidism and ophthalmopathy. That source notes: Calling Graves' hyperthyroidism stable meant ophthalmopathy did not progress within 18 months. By a 13 V-J model, ophthalmopathy was set apart from stable hyperthyroidism.

The chain employs TRBV27 and TRBJ2-1; D gene uncertain. Sample: peripheral blood mononuclear cells (PBMCs), taken at new diagnosis, from a patient treated with antithyroid drugs. The receptor's source is a man younger than 30 with Graves disease. The chain's CDR3 is CASSLAVSEQFF. CDR3 bases: TGTGCCAGCAGCTTAGCCGTTAGTGAGCAGTTCTTC.